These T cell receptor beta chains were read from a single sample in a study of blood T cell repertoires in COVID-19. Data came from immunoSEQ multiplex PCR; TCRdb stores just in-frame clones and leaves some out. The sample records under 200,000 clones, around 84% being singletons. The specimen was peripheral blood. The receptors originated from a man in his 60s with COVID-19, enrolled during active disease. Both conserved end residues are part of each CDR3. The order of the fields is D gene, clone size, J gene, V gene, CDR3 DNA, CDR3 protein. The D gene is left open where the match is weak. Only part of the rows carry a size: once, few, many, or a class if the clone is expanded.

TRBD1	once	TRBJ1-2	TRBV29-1	TGCAGCGTTGAAGGGGACAGGGGGAACTATGGCTACACCTTC	CSVEGDRGNYGYTF
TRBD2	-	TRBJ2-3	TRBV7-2	TGTGCCAGCAGCTTAACTAGCGTTAGCACAGATACGCAGTATTTT	CASSLTSVSTDTQYF
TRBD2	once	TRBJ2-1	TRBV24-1	TGTGCCACCAGTGATCCGATTGGGACTAGCGGGAGGGCCGGGCAGTTCTTC	CATSDPIGTSGRAGQFF
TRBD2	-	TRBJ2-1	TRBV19	TGTGCCAGTAGTATAGTAGCGGGAGCGAAGAATGAGCAGTTCTTC	CASSIVAGAKNEQFF
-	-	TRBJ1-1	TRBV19	TGTGCCAGTACCAGGACAGAGAACACTGAAGCTTTCTTT	CASTRTENTEAFF
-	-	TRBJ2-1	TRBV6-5	TGTGCCAGCAGTTCTGGGCAAACGGGAGTTTACAATGAGCAGTTCTTC	CASSSGQTGVYNEQFF
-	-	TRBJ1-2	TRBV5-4	TGTGCCAGCAGCCACGACAGTAACTATGGCTACACCTTC	CASSHDSNYGYTF
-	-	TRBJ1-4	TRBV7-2	TGTGCCAGCAGCCGAACTAATGAAAAACTGTTTTTT	CASSRTNEKLFF
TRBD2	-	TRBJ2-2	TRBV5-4	TGTGCCAGCAGCCGGGGGGACGGAAGGAACACCGGGGAGCTGTTTTTT	CASSRGDGRNTGELFF
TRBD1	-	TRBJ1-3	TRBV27	TGTGCCAGCAGTCAGGGACAGAGCTCTGGAAACACCATATATTTT	CASSQGQSSGNTIYF
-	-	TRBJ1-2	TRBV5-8	TGTGCCTCCCAGACCGACAGGACGGGCGGCTACACCTTC	CASQTDRTGGYTF
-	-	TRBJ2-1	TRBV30	TGTGCCGGGCGCAGGGGTAACAATGAGCAGTTCTTC	CAGRRGNNEQFF
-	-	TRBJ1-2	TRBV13	TGTGCCAGCAGCTTAGGGAACGGGGGTGGCTACACCTTC	CASSLGNGGGYTF
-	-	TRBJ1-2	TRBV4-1	TGCGCCAGCAGCCAAGGGTACGGAGGAGCTAACTATGGCTACACCTTC	CASSQGYGGANYGYTF
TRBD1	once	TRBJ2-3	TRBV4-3	TGCGCCAGCAGCCACACACAGGGGGCGAGAGATACGCAGTATTTT	CASSHTQGARDTQYF
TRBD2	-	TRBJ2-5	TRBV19	TGTGCCAGTAGTCAACCCCAGACTAGCGGGACGGAGACCCAGTACTTC	CASSQPQTSGTETQYF
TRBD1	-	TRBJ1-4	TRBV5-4	TGTGCCAGCAGCTTGAAGGGGGCGGGCGAAAAACTGTTTTTT	CASSLKGAGEKLFF
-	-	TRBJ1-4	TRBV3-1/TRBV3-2	TGTGCCAGCAGCCAGCCGGGAGGAAGCGGTGAAAAACTGTTTTTT	CASSQPGGSGEKLFF
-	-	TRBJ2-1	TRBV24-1	TGTGCCACCAATACAGGGTACAATGAGCAGTTCTTC	CATNTGYNEQFF
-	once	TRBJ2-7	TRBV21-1	TGTGCCAGCAGCCCGTCACTAACAGGTACCTCCTACGAGCAGTACTTC	CASSPSLTGTSYEQYF
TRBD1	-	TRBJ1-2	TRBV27	TGTGCCAGCAGTCCGCCCCCGGGACAGGGGGGAGGCTACACCTTC	CASSPPPGQGGGYTF
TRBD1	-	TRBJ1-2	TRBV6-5	TGTGCCAGCAGTCCGGACAGGGGCTTTGGCTACACCTTC	CASSPDRGFGYTF
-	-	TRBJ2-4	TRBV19	TGTGCCAGTAGCACAGGGTTTATTCAGTACTTC	CASSTGFIQYF
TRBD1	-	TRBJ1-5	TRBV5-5	TGTGCCAGCAGCTCAGGGGGTAGAGATCAGCCCCAGCATTTT	CASSSGGRDQPQHF
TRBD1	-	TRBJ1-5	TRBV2	TGTGCCAGCAGCCCGGGACAGGGGAAAATTCAGCCCCAGCATTTT	CASSPGQGKIQPQHF
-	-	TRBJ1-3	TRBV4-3	TGCGCCAGCAGCCAAGTTCGGGGTTCTGGAAACACCATATATTTT	CASSQVRGSGNTIYF
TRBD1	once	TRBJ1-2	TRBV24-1	TGTGCCACCAGTGATTTCGGGCAGGGGGATGGCTACACCTTC	CATSDFGQGDGYTF
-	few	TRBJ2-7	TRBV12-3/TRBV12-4	TGTGCCAGCACCTCGGGCGGGGGCCACGAGCAGTACTTC	CASTSGGGHEQYF
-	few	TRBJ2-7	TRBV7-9	TGTGCCAGCAGCCCCACGGGGACCTACGAGCAGTACTTC	CASSPTGTYEQYF
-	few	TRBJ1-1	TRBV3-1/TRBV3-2	TGTGCCAGCAGCCAAGGTGTAGGGGTGAACACTGAAGCTTTCTTT	CASSQGVGVNTEAFF
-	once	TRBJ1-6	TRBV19	TGTGCCACCTCAACAGGGCCTAATTCACCCCTCCACTTT	CATSTGPNSPLHF
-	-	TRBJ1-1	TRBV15	TGTGCCACCAGCAGAGATCTGGCGGGGCTGAGCACTGAAGCTTTCTTT	CATSRDLAGLSTEAFF
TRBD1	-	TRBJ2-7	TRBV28	TGTGCCAGCACCCACCCCTCCGGGACAGCTTACGAGCAGTACTTC	CASTHPSGTAYEQYF